The source of this T cell receptor beta chain is a study of cytomegalovirus exposure and HLA in healthy donors. Findings and caveats of the study: Rare sequences made up most TCRs, while some public TCRs were found in many donors. By a later analysis, the bulk of CMV-associated TCR beta chains appeared HLA-restricted. Earlier results showed most TCR beta V segments being productive about 87% or about 30% of the time.

Healthy bone marrow donors formed the donor group. CDR3 length: 15 amino acids. Germline CDR1 is KGHSH and CDR2 is LQKENI. Germline trimming cut 6 bases from V and 1 base from J; bases unmatched to any gene: 7. Use of 60 Vbeta and 13 Jbeta primers characterized the PCR. The assay was immunoSEQ multiplex PCR, and TCRdb's table has in-frame clones only and misses some. In the table there are 150,000 to 200,000 clones, roughly 77% of which are singletons. As for this clone: No antigen is known for it.

The sample taken for sequencing was PBMCs. This chain links TRBV18 with TRBJ2-7; 9 bases map to TRBD1. The TCR originated in a young woman in good health and CMV-seronegative. CDR3 amino acids: CASSQDRGRSYEQYF. The CDR3 nucleotides read TGTGCCAGCTCCCAGGACAGGGGACGATCCTACGAGCAGTACTTC.